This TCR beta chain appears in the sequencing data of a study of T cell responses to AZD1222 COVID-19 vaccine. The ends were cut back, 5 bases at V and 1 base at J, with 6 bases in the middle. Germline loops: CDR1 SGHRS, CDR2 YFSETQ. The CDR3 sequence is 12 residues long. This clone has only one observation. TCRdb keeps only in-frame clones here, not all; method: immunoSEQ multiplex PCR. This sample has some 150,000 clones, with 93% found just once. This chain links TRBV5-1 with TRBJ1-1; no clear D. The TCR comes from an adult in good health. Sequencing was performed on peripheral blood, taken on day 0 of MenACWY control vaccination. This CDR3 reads CASRDQNTEAFF. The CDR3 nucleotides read TGCGCCAGCAGGGACCAGAACACTGAAGCTTTCTTT.